This TCR beta chain was obtained from a study of cytomegalovirus exposure and HLA in healthy donors. Comments on this clone: The antigen is unknown.

This donor's CMV serostatus went unrecorded. Whole-study results and caveats: Despite most TCR sequences being rare, some public TCRs occurred in many donors. In vitro work confirmed that a few CMV-associated chains recognize CMV antigens.

The PCR made use of 60 Vbeta and 13 Jbeta primers. The data were produced by immunoSEQ multiplex PCR, yet TCRdb's version contains in-frame clones alone and is incomplete. The repertoire holds some 130,000 clones, roughly 75% seen once, with around 5% in the top ten. Trimming at V came to 6 bases and at J to 4 bases, leaving 9 bases not matched to a gene. This CDR3 has 17 residues. Germline CDR1 WSHSY, CDR2 SAAADI. The receptor was isolated from a man younger than 40 in good health. Sequencing was carried out using PBMCs. The chain uses TRBV10-2 and TRBJ2-2; 12 bases fit TRBD2. CDR3 sequence: CASSPPPSGRATGELFF. The CDR3 nucleotides are TGCGCCAGCAGCCCGCCCCCTAGCGGGAGGGCCACCGGGGAGCTGTTTTTT.